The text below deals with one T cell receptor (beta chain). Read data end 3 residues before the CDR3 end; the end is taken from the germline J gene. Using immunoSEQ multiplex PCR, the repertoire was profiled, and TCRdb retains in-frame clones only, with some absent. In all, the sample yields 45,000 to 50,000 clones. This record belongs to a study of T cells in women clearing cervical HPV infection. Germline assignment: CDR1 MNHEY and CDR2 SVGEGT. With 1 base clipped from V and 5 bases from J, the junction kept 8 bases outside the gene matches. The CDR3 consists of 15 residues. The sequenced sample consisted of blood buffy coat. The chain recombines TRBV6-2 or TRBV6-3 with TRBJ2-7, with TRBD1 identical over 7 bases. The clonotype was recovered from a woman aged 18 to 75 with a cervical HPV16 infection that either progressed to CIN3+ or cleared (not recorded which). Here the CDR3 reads CASSYLDRGQDEQYF. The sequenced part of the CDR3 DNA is TGTGCCAGCAGTTACTTAGATAGGGGGCAGGACGAG.